One sample yielded the 4 T cell receptor beta chains listed below, sequenced in a study of TIL therapy for anti-PD-1-resistant metastatic lung cancer. The immunoSEQ assay was v3. Data came from immunoSEQ multiplex PCR; TCRdb stores just in-frame clones and leaves some out. The table has some 60,000 clones, around four fifths seen once. Regarding time point: pre-treatment sample, taken before nivolumab and TIL therapy. This material consisted of blood, taken at baseline. These receptors were taken from a person aged 25-80 years with non-small cell lung cancer.

The chain employs TRBV29-1 and TRBJ2-3; D unresolved. Germline CDR1 reads SQVTM; CDR2 reads ANQGSEA. Trimming removed 8 bases from V and 6 bases from J, with 12 bases in between. There are 11 residues in the CDR3. The CDR3 DNA sequence: TGCAGCCACCCAGTGGGGGATACGCAGTATTTT. It yields the protein CSHPVGDTQYF.

A single count supports this clone. The chain recombines TRBV7-2 with TRBJ2-3; 10 bases are a match to TRBD2. There are 19 residues in the CDR3. Trimming took 0 bases from V and 4 from J; bases not matched to a gene: 13. Germline CDR1 SGHTA, CDR2 FQGNSA. The CDR3 loop reads CASSLAWDYEREGADTQYF. CDR3 nucleotide sequence: TGTGCCAGCAGCTTAGCATGGGACTACGAGCGGGAGGGAGCAGATACGCAGTATTTT.

The table lists this clone with a count of one. This rearrangement joins TRBV7-9 to TRBJ2-3; the match to TRBD2 covers 14 bases. V lost 5 bases and J lost 0; bases outside the gene matches: 4. Germline lookup yields CDR1 SEHNR and CDR2 FQNEAQ (reference sequence). There are 17 residues in the CDR3. CDR3 sequence reads: CASSPRTSGGSTDTQYF. The CDR3 coding sequence is TGTGCCAGCAGCCCGCGGACTAGCGGGGGGAGCACAGATACGCAGTATTTT.

The chain has TRBV10-3 and TRBJ2-7; the D is unclear. The CDR3 consists of 12 residues. Between the trimmed V and J ends, which lost 6 bases and 3 bases, there was a span of 9 bases. CDR1 and CDR2 from the germline V gene are ENHRY and SYGVKD. The CDR3 DNA sequence: TGTGCCATCAGGCAGGAAAACTACGAGCAGTACTTC. It encodes CAIRQENYEQYF.